The 29 T cell receptor beta chains below come from one sample, sequenced in a study of cytomegalovirus exposure and HLA in healthy donors. The PCR had 60 Vbeta and 13 Jbeta primers. The table came from immunoSEQ multiplex PCR; TCRdb's copy has only in-frame clones and leaves some out. Among around 170,000 clones listed, 60% to 85% were seen once. The sequencing input was PBMCs. Receptors originate from a woman in her forties or fifties in good health and CMV-seropositive.

The chain has TRBV15 and TRBJ2-7; D is perhaps TRBD1 (5 bases). Trimming took 3 bases from V and 7 from J, leaving 19 bases between them. The CDR3 runs 15 residues. Germline assignment: CDR1 LNHNV and CDR2 YYDKDF (reference sequence). The DNA of the CDR3 is TGTGCCACCAGCAGGGACCTAGTTGGGGCCGGGGAGCAGTACTTC. As protein: CATSRDLVGAGEQYF.

In its sample, this clone was seen once. This chain joins TRBV6-5 and TRBJ2-7; 12 bases align to TRBD1. The germline CDR1 and CDR2 sequences are MNHEY and SVGAGI. V lost 7 bases and J lost 0; bases outside the gene matches: 4. The CDR3 consists of 15 residues. The CDR3 loop is CASKPGQGASYEQYF. CDR3 nucleotides: TGTGCCAGCAAGCCGGGACAGGGGGCCTCCTACGAGCAGTACTTC.

J is TRBJ1-1 and V is TRBV7-2, with TRBD1 identical over 7 bases. Germline CDR1 is SGHTA and CDR2 is FQGNSA. The CDR3 covers 13 residues. Trimming took 9 bases from V and 1 from J; bases not matched to a gene: 5. The CDR3 coding sequence is TGTGCCAGTTACCGGGACAGGAACACTGAAGCTTTCTTT. This encodes CASYRDRNTEAFF.

As DNA, the CDR3 is TGTGCCAGCAGTTCGACAGGGAAGTACAATGAGCAGTTCTTC. This codes for CASSSTGKYNEQFF. This chain joins TRBV28 and TRBJ2-1, with TRBD1 identical over 7 bases. Germline-derived CDR1 and CDR2 are MDHEN and SYDVKM. Trimming at V came to 4 bases and at J to 4 bases, leaving 4 bases not matched to a gene. The CDR3 is 14 residues long. The complete variable domain, with remaining parts taken from reference TRBV28 and TRBJ2-1, reads DVKVTQSSRYLVKRTGEKVFLECVQDMDHENMFWYRQDPGLGLRLIYFSYDVKMKEKGDIPEGYSVSREKKERFSLILESASTNQTSMYLCASSSTGKYNEQFFGPGTRLTVL.

The chain uses TRBV7-9 and TRBJ2-3; TRBD1 agrees at 7 bases. The CDR3 loop spans 15 amino acids. The germline V gene encodes CDR1 SEHNR and CDR2 FQNEAQ (reference sequence). V dropped 5 bases and J dropped 3; count of bases not matched to a gene: 8. The CDR3 region has the DNA TGTGCCAGCAGCCCTGACAGGGTGGGAACAGATACGCAGTATTTT. Its translation is CASSPDRVGTDTQYF.

This clone was counted a few times. The V call is TRBV5-1, the J call TRBJ1-2; 8 bases align to TRBD1. V lost 4 bases to trimming and J lost 7 bases; unmatched junction nucleotides: 9. The length of the CDR3 is 14 residues. The germline CDR1 and CDR2 sequences are SGHRS and YFSETQ. DNA of the CDR3: TGCGCCAGCAGCGCCGAAACGACAGGGGTTGGCTACACCTTC. Its protein product is CASSAETTGVGYTF.

This clone was found a few times. The J gene is TRBJ1-1, the V gene TRBV28, with D hard to call. Per germline, CDR1 MDHEN and CDR2 SYDVKM. This CDR3 contains 12 residues. V gave up 10 bases and J gave up 4 bases, with 13 bases separating them. As DNA, the CDR3 is TGTGCCACCTCCTTCGGGGTCACTGAAGCTTTCTTT. It codes for CATSFGVTEAFF.

The J gene is TRBJ1-1, the V gene TRBV14; a possible D gene is TRBD1 (5 bases). Germline V CDR1 and CDR2: SGHDN, FVKESK. The CDR3 is 15 residues long. V lost 0 bases to trimming and J lost 4 bases, with 12 bases between them. The CDR3, as DNA: TGTGCCAGCAGCCAAGATGGGGCAGGTGGCACTGAAGCTTTCTTT. It translates to CASSQDGAGGTEAFF.

This chain connects TRBV21-1 to TRBJ2-7; the D call TRBD1 from the table was never checked on the DNA. TRBV21-1 is designated a pseudogene. The CDR3 is 15 amino acids. CDR3: CASGFGKGRTYEQYF. The DNA for the CDR3 is TGTGCCAGCGGGTTCGGTAAGGGGCGCACTTACGAGCAGTACTTC.

The gene calls are TRBV7-2 and TRBJ1-4; 9 bases fit TRBD1. From germline, CDR1 is SGHTA and CDR2 FQGNSA. CDR3 size: 15 residues. Trimming removed 5 bases from V and 2 bases from J; junction bases left unmatched: 3. CDR3 nucleotides: TGTGCCAGCAGCCTCGACAGGGGGACTAATGAAAAACTGTTTTTT. Protein product: CASSLDRGTNEKLFF. The full variable domain, its missing parts supplied by reference TRBV7-2 and TRBJ1-4, is GAGVSQSPSNKVTEKGKDVELRCDPISGHTALYWYRQSLGQGLEFLIYFQGNSAPDKSGLPSDRFSAERTGGSVSTLTIQRTQQEDSAVYLCASSLDRGTNEKLFFGSGTQLSVL.

The chain carries TRBV6-6 and TRBJ2-5; 11 bases line up with TRBD2. This CDR3 has 16 residues. CDR1 and CDR2 (germline): MNHNY, SVGAGI (reference sequence). Unmatched junction bases numbered 7, after V lost 4 bases and J lost 3 bases. The CDR3 coding sequence is TGTGCCAGCAGTTCTCGAGATAGCGGGGGGGAAGAGACCCAGTACTTC. Its protein product is CASSSRDSGGEETQYF.

The chain carries TRBV5-4 and TRBJ1-1, with D maybe TRBD1 (5 bases). The CDR3 sequence is 15 residues long. Germline V gene sequence: CDR1 SGHNT, CDR2 YYREEE (reference sequence). V was shortened by 2 bases and J by 1 base, with 12 bases between the two germline ends. The CDR3 coding sequence is TGTGCCAGCAGCTTTGTGGGAAGGGGGAACACTGAAGCTTTCTTT. Translated: CASSFVGRGNTEAFF.

CDR3 region: CASSIRTGDAKGSYTF. In nucleotides, the CDR3 is TGTGCCAGTAGTATCCGGACAGGGGATGCAAAGGGAAGCTACACCTTC. The chain is built from TRBV19 and TRBJ1-2, with 9 positions matching TRBD1. V lost 3 bases to trimming and J lost 9 bases; unmatched junction nucleotides: 14. The CDR3 covers 16 residues. Germline CDR1 is LNHDA and CDR2 is SQIVND (reference sequence).

This clone came up a few times. This rearrangement joins TRBV5-5 to TRBJ1-3; D not certain. The CDR3 length is 15 residues. CDR1 SGHKS and CDR2 YYEKEE come from the germline V gene (reference sequence). Trimming cost V 1 base and J 9 bases, with 17 bases left between them. The CDR3 protein is CASSLKLLSEGTIYF. CDR3 sequence (DNA): TGTGCCAGCAGCTTGAAATTACTCTCTGAGGGCACCATATATTTT.

The chain joins TRBV5-5 to TRBJ1-1; 9 bases match TRBD1. Per the germline V gene, CDR1 is SGHKS and CDR2 is YYEKEE (reference sequence). The CDR3 extends over 14 amino acids. V gave up 2 bases and J gave up 5 bases; unmatched junction bases: 4. CDR3 amino acids: CASSFDRGETEAFF. The CDR3 DNA follows: TGTGCCAGCAGCTTTGACAGGGGGGAAACTGAAGCTTTCTTT.

The rearrangement links TRBV9 to TRBJ2-2, with D tentatively TRBD1 (6 bases). Trimming took off 4 bases at V and 7 bases at J, with 14 bases between the two ends. The CDR3 totals 14 residues. Germline CDR1 and CDR2: SGDLS and YYNGEE. The CDR3 DNA reads as TGTGCCAGCAGCCCCCAGGGGCGGGTCGGGGAGCTGTTTTTT. As protein: CASSPQGRVGELFF.

The chain joins TRBV5-6 to TRBJ1-5; D is perhaps TRBD1 (6 bases). CDR1 and CDR2 (germline): SGHDT, YYEEEE. This CDR3 comprises 15 residues. V lost 2 bases, J lost 1 base, and 10 bases lay in between. Here the CDR3 DNA reads TGTGCCAGCAGCTTAGGGGGACGGAGCAATCAGCCCCAGCATTTT. It yields the protein CASSLGGRSNQPQHF.

The V and J genes are TRBV2 and TRBJ1-1, with 8 bases that match TRBD1. Germline V gives CDR1 SNHLY, CDR2 FYNNEI. V shed 5 bases and J 5 bases; nucleotides not matched to a gene: 10. This CDR3 region has 15 residues. The chain's CDR3 is CASSQTGAEGTEAFF. CDR3 DNA: TGTGCCAGCAGTCAGACAGGGGCCGAGGGGACTGAAGCTTTCTTT.

Turning to this clone: The same CDR3 can be traced to other DNA sequences in this sample. The J gene is TRBJ2-5, the V gene TRBV9, with TRBD2 identical over 8 bases. The CDR3 has 13 residues. Per germline, CDR1 SGDLS and CDR2 YYNGEE. The V and J ends lost 4 bases and 5 bases, in that order; junction bases with no gene match: 4. CDR3 bases: TGTGCCAGCAGCCCCTCGGGAGGGGAGACCCAGTACTTC. Translating gives CASSPSGGETQYF.

V and J are TRBV7-2 and TRBJ1-1; D gene ambiguous. Trimming removed 10 bases from V and 0 bases from J, with 12 bases in between. The CDR3 has 13 residues. Per germline, CDR1 SGHTA and CDR2 FQGNSA. CDR3: CATQAGVNTEAFF. The CDR3 region has the DNA TGTGCCACCCAGGCGGGAGTGAACACTGAAGCTTTCTTT.

The chain combines TRBV14 with TRBJ2-1, with a tentative D call TRBD2 (5 bases). The CDR3 loop spans 13 amino acids. Trimming shortened V by 10 bases and J by 6 bases, and 16 bases separated the two germline ends. The germline V gene has CDR1 SGHDN and CDR2 FVKESK. The CDR3, as DNA: TGTGCCATTTCACGGGGAATTGGCAATGAGCAGTTCTTC. Protein product: CAISRGIGNEQFF.

V gene TRBV7-2 combines with J gene TRBJ1-5; D unresolved. The length of the CDR3 is 14 residues. Trimming left V 1 base short and J 5 bases short, with 9 bases between. CDR1 is SGHTA and CDR2 is FQGNSA in the germline V gene. CDR3 nucleotides: TGTGCCAGCAGCTTAGTTCTGGCGGATCAGCCCCAGCATTTT. Translated: CASSLVLADQPQHF. The full variable domain, in which reference TRBV7-2 and TRBJ1-5 provide the parts outside the CDR3, is GAGVSQSPSNKVTEKGKDVELRCDPISGHTALYWYRQSLGQGLEFLIYFQGNSAPDKSGLPSDRFSAERTGGSVSTLTIQRTQQEDSAVYLCASSLVLADQPQHFGDGTRLSIL.

This chain connects TRBV28 to TRBJ1-4; D is perhaps TRBD1 (6 bases). Trimming left V 7 bases short and J 7 bases short, with 19 bases between. This CDR3 comprises 15 residues. The V gene's germline CDR1 is MDHEN and CDR2 SYDVKM. As DNA, the CDR3 is TGTGCCAGCATCCCTCGGCGGGGGGCCCGTGAAAAACTGTTTTTT. This translates into CASIPRRGAREKLFF.

A remark on this clone: This CDR3 is also generated by other DNA sequences in the sample. The chain recombines TRBV5-4 with TRBJ2-3; 9 positions match TRBD2. V was clipped by 1 base and J by 0 bases; unmatched bases: 3. Germline-derived CDR1 and CDR2 are SGHNT and YYREEE (reference sequence). The CDR3 has 16 residues. This CDR3 is CASSLRLAGSTDTQYF. In DNA, the CDR3 is TGTGCCAGCAGCTTGCGGCTAGCGGGGAGCACAGATACGCAGTATTTT.

This clone was picked up many times. V gene TRBV27 combines with J gene TRBJ1-6; 7 nucleotides agree with TRBD1. The CDR3 consists of 14 residues. The V gene end was trimmed by 5 bases and the J gene end by 6 bases; junction bases not matched to a gene: 4. Germline assignment: CDR1 MNHEY and CDR2 SMNVEV (reference sequence). The CDR3 nucleotides read TGTGCCAGCAGTAGGGACAGCTTTAATTCACCCCTCCACTTT. This translates into CASSRDSFNSPLHF.

The chain uses TRBV7-8 and TRBJ2-7; 8 bases agree with TRBD1. Trimming at V came to 2 bases and at J to 10 bases, leaving 4 bases not matched to a gene. CDR1 is SGHVS and CDR2 is FQNEAQ in the germline V gene. This CDR3 has 12 residues. The CDR3 sequence is CASSLTTGGQYF. CDR3 in DNA: TGTGCCAGCAGCTTAACCACAGGGGGACAGTACTTC.

The chain joins TRBV5-6 to TRBJ2-5, with a tentative D call TRBD2 (6 bases). Per the germline V gene, CDR1 is SGHDT and CDR2 is YYEEEE. The V end was cut by 3 bases, the J end by 4 bases, with 16 bases between. CDR3 length equals 15 residues. Written as DNA, the CDR3 is TGTGCCAGCAGCTCCCCTGCCGTCGGGGGAGAGACCCAGTACTTC. This sequence encodes CASSSPAVGGETQYF.

V usage is TRBV11-2 and J usage is TRBJ1-1; D unclear. CDR1 and CDR2 (germline): SGHAT, FQNNGV. Trimming pared 2 bases from V and 9 bases from J, leaving 7 bases between. The CDR3 sequence is 11 residues long. The DNA for the CDR3 is TGTGCCAGCAGCTTAAATGCTAAAGCTTTCTTT. It yields the protein CASSLNAKAFF.

The chain uses TRBV9 and TRBJ1-1; no definite D call. This CDR3 spans 13 amino acids. V lost 3 bases and J 3 bases, leaving 9 bases between the germline ends. CDR1 is SGDLS and CDR2 is YYNGEE in the germline V gene. CDR3 coding DNA: TGTGCCAGCAGCGCACACAGTGACACTGAAGCTTTCTTT. Translated: CASSAHSDTEAFF. Full variable domain (remainder filled in from reference TRBV9 and TRBJ1-1): DSGVTQTPKHLITATGQRVTLRCSPRSGDLSVYWYQQSLDQGLQFLIQYYNGEERAKGNILERFSAQQFPDLHSELNLSSLELGDSALYFCASSAHSDTEAFFGQGTRLTVV.